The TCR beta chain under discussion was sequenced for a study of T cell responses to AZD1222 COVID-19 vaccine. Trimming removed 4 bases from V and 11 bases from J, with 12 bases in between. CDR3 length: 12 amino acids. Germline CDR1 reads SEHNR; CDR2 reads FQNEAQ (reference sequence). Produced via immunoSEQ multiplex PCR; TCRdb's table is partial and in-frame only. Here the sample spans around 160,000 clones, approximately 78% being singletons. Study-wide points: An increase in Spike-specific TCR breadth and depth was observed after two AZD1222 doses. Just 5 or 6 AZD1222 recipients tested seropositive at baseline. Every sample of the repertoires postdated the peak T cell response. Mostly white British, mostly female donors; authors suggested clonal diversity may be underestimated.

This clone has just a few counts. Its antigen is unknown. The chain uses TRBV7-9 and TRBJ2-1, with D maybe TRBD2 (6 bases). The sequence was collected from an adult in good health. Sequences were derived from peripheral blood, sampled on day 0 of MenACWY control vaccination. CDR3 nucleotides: TGTGCCAGCAGCTCGCCCAGGACTAAGCAGTTCTTC. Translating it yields CASSSPRTKQFF.